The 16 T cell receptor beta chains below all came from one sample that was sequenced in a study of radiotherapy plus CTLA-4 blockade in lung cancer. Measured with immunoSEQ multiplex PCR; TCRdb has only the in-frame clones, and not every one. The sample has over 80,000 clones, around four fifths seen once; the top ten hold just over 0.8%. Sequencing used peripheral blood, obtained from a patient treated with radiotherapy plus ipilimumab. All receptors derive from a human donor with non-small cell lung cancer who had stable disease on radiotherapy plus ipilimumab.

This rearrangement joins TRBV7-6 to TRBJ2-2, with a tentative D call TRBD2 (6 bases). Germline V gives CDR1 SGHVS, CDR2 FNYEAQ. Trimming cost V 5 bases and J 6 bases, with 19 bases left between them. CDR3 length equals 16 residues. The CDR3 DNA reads TGTGCCAGCAGCCCAGGGACGGGCGGGGCCCCCGGGGAGCTGTTTTTT. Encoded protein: CASSPGTGGAPGELFF.

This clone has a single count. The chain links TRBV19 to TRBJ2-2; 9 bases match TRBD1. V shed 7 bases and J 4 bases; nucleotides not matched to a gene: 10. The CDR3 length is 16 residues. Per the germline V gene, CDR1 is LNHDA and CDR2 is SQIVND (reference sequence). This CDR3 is CASTRGDRVTTGELFF. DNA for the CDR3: TGTGCCAGTACCCGGGGGGACAGGGTAACCACCGGGGAGCTGTTTTTT.

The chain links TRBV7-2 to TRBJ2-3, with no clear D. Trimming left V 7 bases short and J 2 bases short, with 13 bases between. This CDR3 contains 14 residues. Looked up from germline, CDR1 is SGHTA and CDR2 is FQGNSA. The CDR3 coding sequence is TGTGCCAGCACTTCGACCCTCTACACAGATACGCAGTATTTT. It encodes CASTSTLYTDTQYF.

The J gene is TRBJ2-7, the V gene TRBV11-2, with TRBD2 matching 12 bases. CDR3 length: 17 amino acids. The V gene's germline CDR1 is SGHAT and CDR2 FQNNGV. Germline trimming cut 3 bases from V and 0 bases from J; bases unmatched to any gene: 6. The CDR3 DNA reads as TGTGCCAGCAGCTTCGGGACTAGCGGGTCTAGCTCCTACGAGCAGTACTTC. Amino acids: CASSFGTSGSSSYEQYF.

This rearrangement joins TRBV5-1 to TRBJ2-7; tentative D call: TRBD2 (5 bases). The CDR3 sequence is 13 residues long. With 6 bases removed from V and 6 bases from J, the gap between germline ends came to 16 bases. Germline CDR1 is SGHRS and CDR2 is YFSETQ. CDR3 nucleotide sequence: TGCGCCAGCACCAGAAGGTCGGGAAGCGAGCAGTACTTC. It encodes CASTRRSGSEQYF.

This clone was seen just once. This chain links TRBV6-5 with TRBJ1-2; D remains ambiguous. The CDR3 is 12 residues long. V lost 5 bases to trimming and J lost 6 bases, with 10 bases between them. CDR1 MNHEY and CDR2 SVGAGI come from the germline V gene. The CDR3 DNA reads TGTGCCAGCAGTGGGTTCTCGGATGGCTACACCTTC. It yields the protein CASSGFSDGYTF.

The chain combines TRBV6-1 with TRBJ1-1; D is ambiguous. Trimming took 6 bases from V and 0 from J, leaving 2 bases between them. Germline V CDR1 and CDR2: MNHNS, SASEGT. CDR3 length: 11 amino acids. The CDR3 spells CASSVNTEAFF. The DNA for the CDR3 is TGTGCCAGCAGCGTGAACACTGAAGCTTTCTTT.

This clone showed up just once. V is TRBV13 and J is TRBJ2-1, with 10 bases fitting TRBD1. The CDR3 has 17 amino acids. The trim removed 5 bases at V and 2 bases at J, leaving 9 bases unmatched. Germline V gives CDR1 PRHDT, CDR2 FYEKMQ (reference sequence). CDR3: CASSGRQGAGPYNEQFF. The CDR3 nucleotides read TGTGCCAGCAGCGGCCGACAGGGGGCTGGACCCTACAATGAGCAGTTCTTC.

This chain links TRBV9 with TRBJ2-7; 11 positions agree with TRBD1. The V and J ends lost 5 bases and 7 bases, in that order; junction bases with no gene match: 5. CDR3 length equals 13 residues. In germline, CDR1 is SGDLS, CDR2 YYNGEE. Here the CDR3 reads CASREGTGGEQYF. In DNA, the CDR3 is TGTGCCAGCAGGGAAGGGACAGGGGGTGAGCAGTACTTC.

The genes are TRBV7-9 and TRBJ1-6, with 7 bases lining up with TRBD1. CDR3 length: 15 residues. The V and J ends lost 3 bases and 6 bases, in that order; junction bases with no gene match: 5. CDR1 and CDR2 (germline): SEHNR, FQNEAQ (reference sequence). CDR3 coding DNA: TGTGCCAGCAGCTTTAGGGGGCCTTCTAATTCACCCCTCCACTTT. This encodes CASSFRGPSNSPLHF. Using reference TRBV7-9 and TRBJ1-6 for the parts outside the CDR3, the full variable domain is DTGVSQNPRHKITKRGQNVTFRCDPISEHNRLYWYRQTLGQGPEFLTYFQNEAQLEKSRLLSDRFSAERPKGSFSTLEIQRTEQGDSAMYLCASSFRGPSNSPLHFGNGTRLTVT.

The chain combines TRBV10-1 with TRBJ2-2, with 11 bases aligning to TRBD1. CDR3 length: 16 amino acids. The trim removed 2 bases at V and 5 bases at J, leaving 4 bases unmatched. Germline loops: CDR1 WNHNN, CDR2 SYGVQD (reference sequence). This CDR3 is CASSERDRGFTGELFF. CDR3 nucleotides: TGCGCCAGCAGTGAGAGGGACAGGGGGTTTACCGGGGAGCTGTTTTTT.

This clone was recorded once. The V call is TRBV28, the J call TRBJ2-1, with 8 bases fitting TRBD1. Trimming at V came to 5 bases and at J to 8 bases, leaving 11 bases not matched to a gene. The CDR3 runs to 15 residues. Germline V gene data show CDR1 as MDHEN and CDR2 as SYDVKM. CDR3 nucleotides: TGTGCCAGCAGTGGGGCCGGGACAGGTGACGATGAGCAGTTCTTC. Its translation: CASSGAGTGDDEQFF.

CDR3 in DNA: TGTGCCAGTAGTACCTTCTCAGACAGGGGGCGGTACGAGCAGTACTTC. Amino acids: CASSTFSDRGRYEQYF. V gene TRBV19 combines with J gene TRBJ2-7; 10 bases are a match to TRBD1. With 4 bases clipped from V and 4 bases from J, the junction kept 10 bases outside the gene matches. Germline V CDR1 and CDR2: LNHDA, SQIVND (reference sequence). The CDR3 is 16 amino acids.

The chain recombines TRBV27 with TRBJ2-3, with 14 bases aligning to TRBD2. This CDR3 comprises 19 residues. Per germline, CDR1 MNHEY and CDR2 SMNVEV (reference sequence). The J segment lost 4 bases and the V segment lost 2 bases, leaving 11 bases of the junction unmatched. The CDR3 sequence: CASSLKGLGTSGSPDTQYF. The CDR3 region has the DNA TGTGCCAGCAGTTTAAAGGGACTAGGGACTAGCGGGAGCCCAGATACGCAGTATTTT.

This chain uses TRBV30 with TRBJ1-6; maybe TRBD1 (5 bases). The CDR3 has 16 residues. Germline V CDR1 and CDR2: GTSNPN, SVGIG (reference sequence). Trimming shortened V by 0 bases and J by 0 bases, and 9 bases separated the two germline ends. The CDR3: CAWSVRGRSYNSPLHF. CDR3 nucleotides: TGTGCCTGGAGTGTACGGGGACGCTCCTATAATTCACCCCTCCACTTT.

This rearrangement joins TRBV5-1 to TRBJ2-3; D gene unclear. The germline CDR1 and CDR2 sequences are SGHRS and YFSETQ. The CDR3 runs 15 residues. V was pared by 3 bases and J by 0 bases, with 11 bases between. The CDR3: CASSWASLSTDTQYF. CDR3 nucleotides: TGCGCCAGCAGCTGGGCTTCGCTCAGCACAGATACGCAGTATTTT.